These 8 T cell receptor beta chains were all obtained from the same sample, sequenced in a study of long-term antiretroviral therapy in people with HIV. Survey-level immunoSEQ v3.0 assays were run. Method: immunoSEQ multiplex PCR; TCRdb's copy keeps in-frame clones and lacks some. The sample has just under 30,000 clones; approximately 90% are singletons. This specimen consisted of unsorted PBMCs, obtained about 5 years before starting antiretroviral therapy. These receptors were taken from a man aged 45-65 years with HIV.

V is TRBV7-2 and J is TRBJ2-1, with 9 bases identical to TRBD2. Germline V CDR1 and CDR2: SGHTA, FQGNSA. Trimming removed 1 base from V and 7 bases from J; junction bases left unmatched: 8. The CDR3 spans 16 residues. The CDR3 protein is CASSLVAGGNWNEQFF. The CDR3 DNA reads TGTGCCAGCAGCTTAGTTGCGGGGGGGAATTGGAATGAGCAGTTCTTC.

Only one count was recorded for this clone. V usage is TRBV2 and J usage is TRBJ2-7; D could derive from TRBD1 or TRBD2 (5 bases each). V was shortened by 4 bases and J by 5 bases, with 18 bases between the two germline ends. Germline CDR1 and CDR2: SNHLY and FYNNEI. The CDR3 loop spans 15 amino acids. CDR3 coding DNA: TGTGCCAGCAGTGCCCGGGGCCAAGGTTCTAACGAGCAGTACTTC. It codes for CASSARGQGSNEQYF.

This chain uses TRBV9 with TRBJ2-3; weak D call: TRBD2 (7 bases). The CDR3 length is 15 residues. Germline V gene data show CDR1 as SGDLS and CDR2 as YYNGEE. Trimming removed 0 bases from V and 1 base from J, with 9 bases in between. DNA for the CDR3: TGTGCCAGCAGCGTAGGAGGGGGGGGCACAGATACGCAGTATTTT. This codes for CASSVGGGGTDTQYF. The full variable domain, rest sourced from reference TRBV9 and TRBJ2-3, is DSGVTQTPKHLITATGQRVTLRCSPRSGDLSVYWYQQSLDQGLQFLIQYYNGEERAKGNILERFSAQQFPDLHSELNLSSLELGDSALYFCASSVGGGGTDTQYFGPGTRLTVL.

The CDR3 sequence: CASSFSTSVYNEQFF. For the CDR3, the DNA is TGTGCCAGCAGCTTCTCGACTAGTGTGTACAATGAGCAGTTCTTC. The chain couples TRBV7-6 to TRBJ2-1; the D gene is possibly TRBD2 (6 bases). Germline CDR1 is SGHVS and CDR2 is FNYEAQ. The CDR3 extends over 15 amino acids. Trimming removed 3 bases at V and 4 bases at J, with 13 bases between. The full variable domain, completed using reference TRBV7-6 and TRBJ2-1, is GAGVSQSPRYKVTKRGQDVALRCDPISGHVSLYWYRQALGQGPEFLTYFNYEAQQDKSGLPNDRFSAERPEGSISTLTIQRTEQRDSAMYRCASSFSTSVYNEQFFGPGTRLTVL.

J is TRBJ2-1 and V is TRBV23-1; 10 bases map to TRBD1. TRBV23-1 is annotated as an ORF whose role is uncertain. Trimming took 2 bases from V and 4 from J; bases not matched to a gene: 17. The CDR3 runs to 20 residues. The CDR3 spells CASSQIESRDRGEVYNEQFF. The DNA for the CDR3 is TGCGCCAGCAGTCAAATCGAGTCCCGGGACAGGGGTGAGGTGTACAATGAGCAGTTCTTC.

A few counts support this clone. The gene calls are TRBV5-4 and TRBJ1-6; tentatively, D is TRBD1 (5 bases). The ends were cut back, 0 bases at V and 10 bases at J, with 11 bases in the middle. The CDR3 spans 14 residues. Germline V lookup: CDR1 SGHNT, CDR2 YYREEE (reference sequence). CDR3 region: CASSLANGDSPLHF. The CDR3 DNA reads as TGTGCCAGCAGCTTGGCGAACGGGGACTCACCCCTCCACTTT.

This chain links TRBV19 with TRBJ2-1; 8 nucleotides agree with TRBD1. V trimming: 6 bases; J trimming: 9 bases; junction bases outside the gene matches: 7. Germline assignment: CDR1 LNHDA and CDR2 SQIVND (reference sequence). This CDR3 region has 13 residues. The CDR3 is CASRGQVAGEQFF. Written as DNA, the CDR3 is TGTGCCAGTAGGGGACAGGTGGCTGGTGAGCAGTTCTTC.

This chain connects TRBV5-1 to TRBJ2-2, with TRBD2 identical over 9 bases. Losses at the gene ends were 4 bases for V and 3 bases for J; bases not matched to a gene: 7. The CDR3 length is 16 residues. Germline CDR1 SGHRS, CDR2 YFSETQ. DNA for the CDR3: TGCGCCAGCAGCCACGGGACTAGCAGACACACCGGGGAGCTGTTTTTT. Translated, it gives CASSHGTSRHTGELFF.